These 23 T cell receptor beta chains share one sample of origin, sequenced in a study of cytomegalovirus exposure and HLA in healthy donors. PCR was performed using 60 Vbeta and 13 Jbeta primers. Produced via immunoSEQ multiplex PCR; TCRdb's table is partial and in-frame only. The table includes about 120,000 clones, about 80% detected once. What was sequenced was PBMCs. The receptors stem from a human donor in good health.

The J gene is TRBJ2-3, the V gene TRBV27, with 7 bases aligning to TRBD1. This CDR3 is built from 16 residues. CDR1 and CDR2 (germline): MNHEY, SMNVEV (reference sequence). The ends lost 3 bases at V and 4 bases at J; junction bases unmatched: 10. CDR3 sequence: CASSFLDRAPADTQYF. Here the CDR3 DNA reads TGTGCCAGCAGTTTCCTCGACAGGGCTCCCGCAGATACGCAGTATTTT.

V gene TRBV4-3 combines with J gene TRBJ1-1; perhaps TRBD1 as D (5 bases). CDR1 and CDR2 (germline): LGHNA, YSLEER. V gave up 4 bases and J gave up 2 bases, with 14 bases separating them. The CDR3 covers 15 residues. In nucleotides, the CDR3 is TGCGCCAGCAGCCCTCGGCCAGGGATCAACACTGAAGCTTTCTTT. Translation: CASSPRPGINTEAFF.

The chain recombines TRBV28 with TRBJ1-1; the D gene is possibly TRBD1 (5 bases). Trimming removed 6 bases from V and 5 bases from J, with 22 bases in between. Germline CDR1 reads MDHEN; CDR2 reads SYDVKM. The CDR3 runs 16 residues. CDR3 nucleotide sequence: TGTGCCAGCAGCCCCCCTCGACGGGGGGTTGGTACTGAAGCTTTCTTT. As protein: CASSPPRRGVGTEAFF.

The V and J genes are TRBV6-1 and TRBJ1-4; a weak D match, TRBD1 (6 bases). This CDR3 is 14 amino acids long. Trimming left V 5 bases short and J 13 bases short, with 20 bases between. Germline values: CDR1 MNHNS, CDR2 SASEGT. The chain's CDR3 is CASSYLQGGGALFF. The CDR3 DNA follows: TGTGCCAGCAGTTATCTCCAGGGAGGGGGGGCACTGTTTTTT.

This chain connects TRBV19 to TRBJ1-5; the D is unclear. Germline lookup yields CDR1 LNHDA and CDR2 SQIVND (reference sequence). The germline V and J ends were trimmed by 5 bases and 5 bases, with 7 bases remaining between them. This CDR3 is 12 amino acids long. The CDR3 here is CASSPFDQPQHF. The CDR3 nucleotides read TGTGCCAGTAGTCCCTTTGATCAGCCCCAGCATTTT.

This clone has only one observation. V and J are TRBV19 and TRBJ2-7, with a weak D call TRBD1 (6 bases). Germline-derived CDR1 and CDR2 are LNHDA and SQIVND (reference sequence). This CDR3 comprises 13 residues. V was pared by 5 bases and J by 2 bases, with 10 bases between. CDR3 region: CASSPGEAYEQYF. The CDR3 nucleotides are TGTGCCAGTAGTCCAGGGGAAGCCTACGAGCAGTACTTC.

The chain links TRBV5-1 to TRBJ2-7; D is possibly TRBD2 (6 bases). Between the trimmed V and J ends, which lost 0 bases and 3 bases, there was a span of 16 bases. CDR3 length: 16 residues. Germline V gene sequence: CDR1 SGHRS, CDR2 YFSETQ. As DNA, the CDR3 is TGCGCCAGCAGCTTGGCCGGCGGGGCAGGCGTCTACGAGCAGTACTTC. This codes for CASSLAGGAGVYEQYF.

The chain links TRBV19 to TRBJ2-2; maybe TRBD2 (5 bases). The CDR3 is made up of 13 amino acids. Germline values: CDR1 LNHDA, CDR2 SQIVND (reference sequence). The V and J ends lost 4 bases and 4 bases respectively, with 7 bases between them. The CDR3 bases are TGTGCCAGTAGTAGAGGGAGCACCGGGGAGCTGTTTTTT. The encoded protein is CASSRGSTGELFF. Full variable domain (outside the CDR3, taken from reference TRBV19 and TRBJ2-2): DGGITQSPKYLFRKEGQNVTLSCEQNLNHDAMYWYRQDPGQGLRLIYYSQIVNDFQKGDIAEGYSVSREKKESFPLTVTSAQKNPTAFYLCASSRGSTGELFFGEGSRLTVL.

This clone was observed a handful of times. The chain links TRBV5-1 to TRBJ2-1; TRBD2 matches 12 bases. Unmatched junction bases numbered 4, after V lost 3 bases and J lost 6 bases. Per germline, CDR1 SGHRS and CDR2 YFSETQ. CDR3 length equals 15 residues. The CDR3 region is CASSWTSGVSNEQFF. For the CDR3, the DNA is TGCGCCAGCAGCTGGACTAGCGGGGTTTCCAATGAGCAGTTCTTC.

The chain employs TRBV5-4 and TRBJ2-7; D possibly corresponds to TRBD2 (5 bases). Germline V gene lookup returns CDR1 SGHNT and CDR2 YYREEE (reference sequence). The CDR3 runs to 14 residues. V was trimmed by 2 bases and J by 0 bases, leaving 9 bases between them. CDR3 in amino acids: CASSFGVSSYEQYF. The CDR3 DNA sequence: TGTGCCAGCAGCTTCGGGGTTAGCTCCTACGAGCAGTACTTC.

In this sample, this clone is medium-sized. V usage is TRBV6-1 and J usage is TRBJ1-5, with 7 bases lining up with TRBD1. The junction had 5 bases not matched to a gene; V was cut back by 5 bases and J by 1 base. The length of the CDR3 is 15 residues. CDR1 MNHNS and CDR2 SASEGT come from the germline V gene. CDR3 in amino acids: CASSHEQGSNQPQHF. As DNA, the CDR3 is TGTGCCAGCAGTCATGAACAGGGGAGCAATCAGCCCCAGCATTTT.

The chain uses TRBV6-5 and TRBJ2-7; 8 nucleotides agree with TRBD1. The CDR3 contains 16 residues. Germline lookup yields CDR1 MNHEY and CDR2 SVGAGI. After removal of 2 bases from V and 3 bases from J, the junction contained 9 bases not matched to a gene. The CDR3 here is CASSYTRTGSIYEQYF. The CDR3 DNA sequence: TGTGCCAGCAGTTACACCCGGACAGGGAGCATCTACGAGCAGTACTTC.

V and J are TRBV6-4 and TRBJ2-7; perhaps TRBD2 as D (5 bases). Looked up from germline, CDR1 is MRHNA and CDR2 is SNTAGT. The V gene lost 5 bases and the J gene lost 1 base, with 12 bases spanning the gap. The CDR3 has 14 residues. The CDR3 spells CASSYIGESYEQYF. Written as DNA, the CDR3 is TGTGCCAGCAGTTACATCGGGGAATCCTACGAGCAGTACTTC.

The chain uses TRBV6-5 and TRBJ2-7; 7 bases are shared with TRBD2. J lost 2 bases, V lost 2 bases, and 6 bases had no gene match. CDR1 is MNHEY and CDR2 is SVGAGI in the germline V gene. This CDR3 contains 15 residues. The CDR3 loop reads CASSYQSGGTYEQYF. Written as DNA, the CDR3 is TGTGCCAGCAGTTACCAATCGGGGGGTACCTACGAGCAGTACTTC.

This sequence joins TRBV9 and TRBJ1-3; D is unclear. Deletions cut 0 bases from V and 0 bases from J, with 4 bases between. CDR1 is SGDLS and CDR2 is YYNGEE in the germline V gene. This CDR3 comprises 14 residues. The CDR3 nucleotides are TGTGCCAGCAGCGTAGACAGCTCTGGAAACACCATATATTTT. Translated, it gives CASSVDSSGNTIYF.

The J gene is TRBJ2-1, the V gene TRBV19; perhaps TRBD2 as D (6 bases). The germline V and J ends were trimmed by 9 bases and 4 bases, with 16 bases remaining between them. The CDR3 sequence is 14 residues long. CDR1 LNHDA and CDR2 SQIVND come from the germline V gene (reference sequence). Here the CDR3 reads CASFSGPNYNEQFF. CDR3 DNA: TGTGCCAGCTTTAGCGGACCCAATTACAATGAGCAGTTCTTC.

V is TRBV11-3 and J is TRBJ2-3; 9 positions agree with TRBD2. The V and J ends lost 4 bases and 3 bases, in that order; junction bases with no gene match: 8. The CDR3 has 16 amino acids. Germline V gene sequence: CDR1 SGHNT, CDR2 YENEEA. DNA of the CDR3: TGTGCCAGCAGCTCGGGCGGGGGGGCCGGGACAGATACGCAGTATTTT. Amino acids: CASSSGGGAGTDTQYF. The full variable domain, its missing parts supplied by reference TRBV11-3 and TRBJ2-3, is EAGVVQSPRYKIIEKKQPVAFWCNPISGHNTLYWYLQNLGQGPELLIRYENEEAVDDSQLPKDRFSAERLKGVDSTLKIQPAELGDSAVYLCASSSGGGAGTDTQYFGPGTRLTVL.

The rearrangement links TRBV5-1 to TRBJ2-1; D is perhaps TRBD2 (6 bases). Germline CDR1 and CDR2: SGHRS and YFSETQ. The V end lost 0 bases, the J end lost 5 bases, and 15 bases lay between the germline ends. This CDR3 has 16 residues. The CDR3 sequence: CASSLGGTRSDNEQFF. The CDR3, as DNA: TGCGCCAGCAGCTTGGGCGGGACTCGATCGGACAATGAGCAGTTCTTC. The whole variable domain, filled in from reference TRBV5-1 and TRBJ2-1, reads KAGVTQTPRYLIKTRGQQVTLSCSPISGHRSVSWYQQTPGQGLQFLFEYFSETQRNKGNFPGRFSGRQFSNSRSEMNVSTLELGDSALYLCASSLGGTRSDNEQFFGPGTRLTVL.

This chain uses TRBV19 with TRBJ1-4; maybe TRBD1 (6 bases). Per germline, CDR1 LNHDA and CDR2 SQIVND (reference sequence). The CDR3 contains 15 residues. V was shortened by 9 bases and J by 3 bases, with 17 bases between the two germline ends. Here the CDR3 DNA reads TGTGCCAGCGAGAACAGGGAGTTGGCTAATGAAAAACTGTTTTTT. It translates to CASENRELANEKLFF. Complete variable domain (other parts from reference TRBV19 and TRBJ1-4): DGGITQSPKYLFRKEGQNVTLSCEQNLNHDAMYWYRQDPGQGLRLIYYSQIVNDFQKGDIAEGYSVSREKKESFPLTVTSAQKNPTAFYLCASENRELANEKLFFGSGTQLSVL.

CDR3 sequence (DNA): TGTGCCAGTAGACAGGGGCTCCTCTACACCTTC. Its protein is CASRQGLLYTF. This rearrangement joins TRBV6-5 to TRBJ1-2; the match to TRBD1 covers 8 bases. The CDR3 is 11 amino acids. The V gene end was trimmed by 9 bases and the J gene end by 10 bases; junction bases not matched to a gene: 7. Germline V gene data show CDR1 as MNHEY and CDR2 as SVGAGI.

The gene calls are TRBV7-2 and TRBJ1-5; tentatively, D is TRBD1 (5 bases). The CDR3 is made up of 17 amino acids. The germline V gene has CDR1 SGHTA and CDR2 FQGNSA. V lost 0 bases and J 0 bases, leaving 12 bases between the germline ends. Written as DNA, the CDR3 is TGTGCCAGCAGCTTAGCGTCAGGGCTGTATAGCAATCAGCCCCAGCATTTT. Residues: CASSLASGLYSNQPQHF.

The chain couples TRBV6-5 to TRBJ1-1, with D maybe TRBD1 (5 bases). Germline CDR1 is MNHEY and CDR2 is SVGAGI. The CDR3 consists of 14 residues. Between the trimmed V and J ends, which lost 5 bases and 5 bases, there was a span of 15 bases. The CDR3 loop is CASSESGGSTEAFF. Here the CDR3 DNA reads TGTGCCAGCAGTGAATCCGGGGGATCGACTGAAGCTTTCTTT.

The chain has TRBV7-9 and TRBJ2-4; TRBD1 aligns across 7 bases. This CDR3 has 14 residues. Germline lookup yields CDR1 SEHNR and CDR2 FQNEAQ (reference sequence). The trim removed 4 bases at V and 1 base at J, leaving 1 base unmatched. CDR3 DNA sequence: TGTGCCAGCAGCTCGGGACAGGCCAAAAACATTCAGTACTTC. The encoded protein is CASSSGQAKNIQYF.